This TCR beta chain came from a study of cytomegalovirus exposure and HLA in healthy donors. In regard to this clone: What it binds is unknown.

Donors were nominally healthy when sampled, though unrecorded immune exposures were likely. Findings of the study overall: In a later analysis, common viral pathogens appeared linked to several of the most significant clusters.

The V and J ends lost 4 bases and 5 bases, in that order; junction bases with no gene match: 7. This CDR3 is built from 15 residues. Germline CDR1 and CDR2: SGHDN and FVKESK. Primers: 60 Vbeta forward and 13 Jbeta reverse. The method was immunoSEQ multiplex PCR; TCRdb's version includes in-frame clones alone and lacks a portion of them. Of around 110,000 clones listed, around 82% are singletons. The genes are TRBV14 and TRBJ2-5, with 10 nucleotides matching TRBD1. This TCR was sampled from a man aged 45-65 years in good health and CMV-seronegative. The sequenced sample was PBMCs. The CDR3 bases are TGTGCCAGCAGCCTCCCTGGGACAGGGGAGGAGACCCAGTACTTC. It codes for CASSLPGTGEETQYF. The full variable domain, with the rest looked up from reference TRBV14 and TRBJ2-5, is EAGVTQFPSHSVIEKGQTVTLRCDPISGHDNLYWYRRVMGKEIKFLLHFVKESKQDESGMPNNRFLAERTGGTYSTLKVQPAELEDSGVYFCASSLPGTGEETQYFGPGTRLLVL.